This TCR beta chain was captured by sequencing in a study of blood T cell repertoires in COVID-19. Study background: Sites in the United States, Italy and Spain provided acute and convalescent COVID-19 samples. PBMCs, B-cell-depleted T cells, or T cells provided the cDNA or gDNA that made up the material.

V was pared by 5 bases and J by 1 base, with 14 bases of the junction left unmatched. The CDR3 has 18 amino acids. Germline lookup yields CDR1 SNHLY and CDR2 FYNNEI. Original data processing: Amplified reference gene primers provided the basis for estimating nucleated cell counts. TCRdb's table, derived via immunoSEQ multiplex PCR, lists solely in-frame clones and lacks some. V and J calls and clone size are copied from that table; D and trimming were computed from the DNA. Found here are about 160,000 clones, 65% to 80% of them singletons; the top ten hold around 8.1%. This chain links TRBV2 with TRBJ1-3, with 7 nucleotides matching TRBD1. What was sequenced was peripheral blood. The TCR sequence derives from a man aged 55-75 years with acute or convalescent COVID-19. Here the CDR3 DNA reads TGTGCCAGCAGTCGATCTAGCCTGACAGGGTTTTCTGGAAACACCATATATTTT. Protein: CASSRSSLTGFSGNTIYF.